This entry lists 5 T cell receptor beta chains sequenced from one sample in a study of blood T cell repertoires in COVID-19 (dated by TCRdb to 2018 to 2021). The library was obtained by the immunoSEQ multiplex PCR assay. As stored in TCRdb, this immuneACCESS dataset retains in-frame rearrangements with V and J assigned. A fraction of the clones does not appear; measured against another copy, unresolved V genes explain less than half of the discrepancy, and the remainder lacks a known reason. The table for this sample lists 200,000 to 250,000 clones; roughly three quarters of them were counted only once. Of the sample, 3% to 4% falls within the top ten clones. The source material was peripheral blood. The receptors here all came from a woman between 40 and 50 years old with active or convalescent COVID-19.

The chain recombines TRBV9 with TRBJ2-5; maybe TRBD2 (6 bases). V was shortened by 2 bases and J by 3 bases, with 8 bases between the two germline ends. CDR3 size: 13 residues. Germline CDR1 is SGDLS and CDR2 is YYNGEE. The chain's CDR3 is CASSVGGEETQYF. The DNA for the CDR3 is TGTGCCAGCAGCGTTGGCGGGGAAGAGACCCAGTACTTC.

The V gene is TRBV13, the J gene TRBJ1-3, with D hard to call. Trimming shortened V by 3 bases and J by 4 bases, and 10 bases separated the two germline ends. Germline-derived CDR1 and CDR2 are PRHDT and FYEKMQ (reference sequence). The CDR3 contains 14 residues. The CDR3 DNA reads TGTGCCAGCAGCTTCCGGGAGGCCGGAAACACCATATATTTT. Protein sequence: CASSFREAGNTIYF.

In the case of this clone: The identical CDR3 is also encoded by other nucleotide sequences in the sample. V is TRBV11-2 and J is TRBJ1-5, with D possibly being TRBD1 (5 bases). The CDR3 covers 13 residues. Germline values: CDR1 SGHAT, CDR2 FQNNGV. V dropped 0 bases and J dropped 6 bases, with 6 bases sitting between them. CDR3 bases: TGTGCCAGCAGCTTAGATAGGGGTCAGCCCCAGCATTTT. This codes for CASSLDRGQPQHF.

The chain has TRBV28 and TRBJ2-2; D gene unclear. The germline V gene has CDR1 MDHEN and CDR2 SYDVKM. V was trimmed by 11 bases and J by 0 bases, leaving 13 bases between them. The CDR3 length is 14 residues. This chain's CDR3 is CASLAPANTGELFF. The CDR3 DNA is TGTGCCTCCCTCGCCCCGGCGAACACCGGGGAGCTGTTTTTT.

The rearrangement joins TRBV6-5 to TRBJ2-1; a possible D gene is TRBD1 (5 bases). The CDR3 has 13 residues. The V gene's germline CDR1 is MNHEY and CDR2 SVGAGI. V gave up 0 bases and J gave up 7 bases, with 7 bases separating them. CDR3 region: CASSYSSGNEQFF. The DNA for the CDR3 is TGTGCCAGCAGTTACTCTTCAGGGAATGAGCAGTTCTTC.